The TCR beta chain described here comes from a study of glioma-infiltrating T cells after dendritic cell vaccination. Study-wide context: Autologous tumor lysate was loaded overnight onto monocyte-derived dendritic cells grown less than 8 days with IL-4 and GM-CSF.

CDR3 size: 14 residues. With 4 bases removed from V and 6 bases from J, the gap between germline ends came to 16 bases. Germline CDR1 is MNHEY and CDR2 is SMNVEV (reference sequence). Up to about 2 ug genomic DNA was used for TCRB CDR3 amplification. Amplification used 60 V beta primers and 13 J beta primers. TCRdb keeps only in-frame clones here, not all; method: immunoSEQ multiplex PCR. The sample carries about 82,000 clones, 70% to 90% recorded once. This chain links TRBV27 with TRBJ2-7; D remains ambiguous. This receptor was identified in a human donor with glioblastoma. This specimen consisted of blood, obtained before dendritic cell vaccination. The CDR3 sequence: CASSSYDSLGEQYF. CDR3 in DNA: TGTGCCAGCAGTTCCTACGACTCACTCGGCGAGCAGTACTTC.